This T cell receptor (beta chain) was sequenced for a study of OX40 agonist ivuxolimab in advanced cancers. Study-wide context: Those treated in dose escalation had hepatocellular carcinoma, melanoma, renal cell cancer or head and neck cancer. Study findings and constraints: Within 6 weeks, CD4+ and CD8+ blood T cells expanded clonally at 0.1 to 3.0 mg/kg.

Using immunoSEQ multiplex PCR, the repertoire was profiled, and TCRdb retains in-frame clones only, with some absent. This sample has tens of thousands of clones, with around 87% found just once. A note on this clone: Its antigen remains unknown.

The CDR3 loop spans 12 amino acids. Germline V gene sequence: CDR1 SGHTA, CDR2 FQGNSA. The V end was cut by 5 bases, the J end by 4 bases, with 9 bases between. The receptor's source is an adult with an advanced solid tumor such as melanoma, head and neck, liver or kidney cancer. The sequencing here drew on CD4+ or CD8+ T cells sorted from blood, taken in a trial of the OX40 agonist ivuxolimab. The V and J genes are TRBV7-2 and TRBJ2-7; D is unresolved. As DNA, the CDR3 is TGTGCCAGCAGCCGGGCCCTATACGAGCAGTACTTC. It is translated as CASSRALYEQYF. The full variable domain, with the rest looked up from reference TRBV7-2 and TRBJ2-7, is GAGVSQSPSNKVTEKGKDVELRCDPISGHTALYWYRQSLGQGLEFLIYFQGNSAPDKSGLPSDRFSAERTGGSVSTLTIQRTQQEDSAVYLCASSRALYEQYFGPGTRLTVT.